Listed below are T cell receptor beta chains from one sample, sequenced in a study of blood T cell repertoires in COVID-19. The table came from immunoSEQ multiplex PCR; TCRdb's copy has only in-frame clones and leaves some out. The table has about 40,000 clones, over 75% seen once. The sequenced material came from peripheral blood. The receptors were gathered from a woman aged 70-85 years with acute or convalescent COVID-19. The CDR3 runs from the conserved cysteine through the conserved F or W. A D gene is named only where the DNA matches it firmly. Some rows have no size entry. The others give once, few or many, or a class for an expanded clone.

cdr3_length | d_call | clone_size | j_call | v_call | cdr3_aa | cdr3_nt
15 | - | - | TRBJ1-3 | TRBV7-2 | CASSFSSLSGNTIYF | TGTGCCAGCAGCTTTAGTTCGCTCTCTGGAAACACCATATATTTT
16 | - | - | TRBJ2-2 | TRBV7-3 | CASSLNSRVGTGELFF | TGTGCCAGCAGCTTAAATAGCAGGGTCGGTACCGGGGAGCTGTTTTTT
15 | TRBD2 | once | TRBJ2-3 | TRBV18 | CASSPTSGELYTQYF | TGTGCCAGCTCACCCACTAGCGGGGAGTTATATACGCAGTATTTT
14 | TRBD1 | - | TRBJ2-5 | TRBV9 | CASSTRQGQETQYF | TGTGCCAGCAGCACCCGACAGGGTCAAGAGACCCAGTACTTC
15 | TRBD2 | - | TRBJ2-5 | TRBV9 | CASSGSSGRGETQYF | TGTGCCAGCAGCGGCTCTAGCGGGCGGGGGGAGACCCAGTACTTC
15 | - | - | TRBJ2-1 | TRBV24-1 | CATSDGDTPYNEQFF | TGTGCCACCAGTGACGGGGACACCCCATACAATGAGCAGTTCTTC
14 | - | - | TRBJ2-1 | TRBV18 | CASSPRRGGNEQFF | TGTGCCAGCTCACCACGCAGGGGCGGGAATGAGCAGTTCTTC
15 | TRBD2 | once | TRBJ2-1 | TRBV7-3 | CASSYKAGGGIEQFF | TGTGCCAGCAGCTATAAGGCGGGAGGGGGCATTGAGCAGTTCTTC
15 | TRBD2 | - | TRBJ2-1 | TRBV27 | CASSLSLAGSNEQFF | TGTGCCAGCAGTTTGAGCCTAGCGGGGTCCAATGAGCAGTTCTTC
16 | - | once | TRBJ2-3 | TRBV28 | CASSLLGRGDEDTQYF | TGTGCCAGCAGTTTATTGGGCAGGGGAGATGAAGATACGCAGTATTTT
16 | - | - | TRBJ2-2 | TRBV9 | CASSVGLGASTGELFF | TGTGCCAGCAGCGTAGGTTTGGGGGCTTCGACCGGGGAGCTGTTTTTT
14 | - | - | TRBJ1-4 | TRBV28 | CASITGTTSEKLFF | TGTGCCAGCATTACCGGGACCACTAGCGAAAAACTGTTTTTT
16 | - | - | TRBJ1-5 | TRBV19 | CASSPRQETSNQPQHF | TGTGCCAGTAGTCCCCGACAGGAAACTAGCAATCAGCCCCAGCATTTT
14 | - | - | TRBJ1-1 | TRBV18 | CASSPTSDSTEAFF | TGTGCCAGCTCACCCACCTCGGACAGCACTGAAGCTTTCTTT
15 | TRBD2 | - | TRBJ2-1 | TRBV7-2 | CASSLSGKAYNEQFF | TGTGCCAGCAGCCTTAGCGGGAAAGCCTACAATGAGCAGTTCTTC
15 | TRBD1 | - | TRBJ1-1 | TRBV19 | CASSTAGTGFTEAFF | TGTGCCAGTAGTACTGCCGGGACAGGGTTCACTGAAGCTTTCTTT
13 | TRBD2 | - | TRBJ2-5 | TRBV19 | CASSSAGVETQYF | TGTGCCAGTAGTTCGGCGGGGGTGGAGACCCAGTACTTC
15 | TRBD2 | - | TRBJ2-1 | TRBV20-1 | CSASGTSVSFHEQFF | TGCAGTGCTAGTGGGACTAGCGTCTCTTTCCATGAGCAGTTCTTC
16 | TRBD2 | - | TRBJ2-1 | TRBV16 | CASSQQPSGSHNEQFF | TGTGCCAGCAGCCAACAACCTAGCGGGAGCCACAATGAGCAGTTCTTC
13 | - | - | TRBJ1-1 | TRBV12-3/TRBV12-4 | CASSLLAAAEAFF | TGTGCCAGCAGTTTGTTAGCGGCCGCTGAAGCTTTCTTT
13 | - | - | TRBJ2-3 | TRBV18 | CASSNRDTDTQYF | TGTGCCAGCTCAAACAGGGACACAGATACGCAGTATTTT
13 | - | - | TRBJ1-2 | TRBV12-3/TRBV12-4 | CASSQGGTYGYTF | TGTGCCAGCAGCCAAGGAGGGACTTATGGCTACACCTTC
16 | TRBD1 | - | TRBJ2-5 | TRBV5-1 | CASSLSGTGGSETQYF | TGCGCCAGCAGCTTATCCGGGACAGGGGGATCGGAGACCCAGTACTTC
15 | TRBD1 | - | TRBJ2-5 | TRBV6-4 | CASGVPGQGQETQYF | TGTGCCAGCGGGGTTCCGGGACAGGGGCAAGAGACCCAGTACTTC
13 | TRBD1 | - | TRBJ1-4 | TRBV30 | CAWSVSRGQKLFF | TGTGCCTGGAGTGTAAGCAGGGGGCAAAAACTGTTTTTT
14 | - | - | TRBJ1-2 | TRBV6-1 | CASSEARTRYGYTF | TGTGCCAGCAGTGAAGCCCGGACACGGTATGGCTACACCTTC
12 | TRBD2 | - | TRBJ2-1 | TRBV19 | CASSGTRVEQFF | TGTGCCAGTAGCGGGACTAGAGTCGAGCAGTTCTTC
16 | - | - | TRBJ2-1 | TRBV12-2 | CASHPPSGLAYNEQFF | TGTGCAAGTCACCCCCCTAGCGGGCTCGCTTACAATGAGCAGTTCTTC
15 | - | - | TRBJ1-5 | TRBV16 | CASSQSGQEVQPQHF | TGTGCCAGCAGCCAATCTGGCCAGGAGGTTCAGCCCCAGCATTTT
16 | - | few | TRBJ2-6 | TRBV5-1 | CASSPGQEAGANVLTF | TGCGCCAGCAGCCCGGGCCAGGAGGCTGGGGCCAACGTCCTGACTTTC
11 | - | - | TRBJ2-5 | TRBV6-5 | CASSYRETQYF | TGTGCCAGCAGTTACCGGGAGACCCAGTACTTC
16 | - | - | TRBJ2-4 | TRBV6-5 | CASSYGMASLGNIQYF | TGTGCCAGCAGTTACGGGATGGCTAGCTTGGGAAACATTCAGTACTTC
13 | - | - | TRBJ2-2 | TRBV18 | CASSPRGPGELFF | TGTGCCAGCTCGCCTCGGGGTCCCGGGGAGCTGTTTTTT
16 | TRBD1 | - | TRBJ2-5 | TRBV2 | CASSPVQGAYQETQYF | TGTGCCAGCAGCCCCGTACAGGGGGCTTACCAAGAGACCCAGTACTTC
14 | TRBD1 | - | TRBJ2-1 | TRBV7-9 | CASSQSDRGNEQFF | TGTGCCAGCAGCCAATCCGACAGGGGAAATGAGCAGTTCTTC
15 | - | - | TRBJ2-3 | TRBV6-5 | CASSFKGQGTDTQYF | TGTGCCAGCAGTTTTAAGGGGCAGGGCACAGATACGCAGTATTTT
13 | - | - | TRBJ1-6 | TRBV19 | CASSDSSLSPLHF | TGTGCCAGTAGCGACAGCTCTCTCTCACCCCTCCACTTT
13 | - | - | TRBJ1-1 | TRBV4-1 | CASSQAVGTEAFF | TGCGCCAGCAGCCAGGCGGTGGGCACTGAAGCTTTCTTT
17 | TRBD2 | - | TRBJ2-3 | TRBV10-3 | CAISESAGGTSTDTQYF | TGTGCCATCAGTGAGTCGGCCGGGGGGACTAGCACAGATACGCAGTATTTT
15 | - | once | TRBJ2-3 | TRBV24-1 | CATSDSTASTDTQYF | TGTGCCACCAGTGATTCGACAGCTAGCACAGATACGCAGTATTTT
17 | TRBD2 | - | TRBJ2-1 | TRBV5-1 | CASSRALRRGEGDEQFF | TGCGCCAGCAGCAGGGCCCTAAGGCGCGGGGAGGGTGATGAGCAGTTCTTC
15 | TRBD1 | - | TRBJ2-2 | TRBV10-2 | CASSPGTGESGELFF | TGCGCCAGCAGCCCCGGGACAGGGGAGTCCGGGGAGCTGTTTTTT
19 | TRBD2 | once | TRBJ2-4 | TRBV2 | CASSDGVSGRALGKNIQYF | TGTGCCAGCAGTGACGGGGTTAGCGGGAGGGCCTTGGGCAAAAACATTCAGTACTTC
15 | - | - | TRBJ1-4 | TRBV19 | CASSSQAGHNEKLFF | TGTGCCAGTAGTAGTCAGGCAGGCCATAATGAAAAACTGTTTTTT
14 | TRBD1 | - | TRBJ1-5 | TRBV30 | CAWSNTGGNQPQHF | TGTGCCTGGAGTAACACAGGGGGCAATCAGCCCCAGCATTTT
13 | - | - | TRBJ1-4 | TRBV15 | CATSSSFSEKLFF | TGTGCCACCAGCAGTTCTTTCTCTGAAAAACTGTTTTTT
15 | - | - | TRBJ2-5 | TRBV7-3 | CASSPGGGSAETQYF | TGTGCCAGCAGCCCCGGGGGCGGGAGTGCGGAGACCCAGTACTTC
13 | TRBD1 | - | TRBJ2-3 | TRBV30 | CASTGGETDTQYF | TGTGCCTCCACAGGGGGCGAGACAGATACGCAGTATTTT
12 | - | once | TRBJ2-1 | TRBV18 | CASSPRGDEQFF | TGTGCCAGCTCACCACGGGGCGATGAGCAGTTCTTC
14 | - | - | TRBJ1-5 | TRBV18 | CASSDGLSNQPQHF | TGTGCCAGTTCCGATGGGCTTAGCAATCAGCCCCAGCATTTT